This TCR beta chain was captured by sequencing in a study of blood T cell repertoires in COVID-19. At the level of the study: There were acute and convalescent COVID-19 samples, and they came from the United States, Italy and Spain. PBMCs, B-cell-depleted T cells, or T cells provided the cDNA or gDNA that made up the material.

The data were produced by immunoSEQ multiplex PCR, yet TCRdb's version contains in-frame clones alone and is incomplete. The table records about 130,000 clones, around 85% of them present only once. The V and J ends lost 5 bases and 7 bases, in that order; junction bases with no gene match: 3. This CDR3 contains 14 residues. Germline V lookup: CDR1 KGHSH, CDR2 LQKENI. Patients from Seattle were sampled longitudinally, starting during active infection. The TCR was taken from a man aged 25 to 40 with COVID-19, enrolled during active disease. The chain employs TRBV18 and TRBJ2-1; 12 nucleotides line up with TRBD2. Sequenced input: peripheral blood. CDR3 DNA sequence: TGTGCCAGCTCAGCGACTAGCGGGAGAAATGAGCAGTTCTTC. Its protein product is CASSATSGRNEQFF.